The rows below give T cell receptor beta chains drawn from one sample of a study of beta chain features in type 1 diabetes. Sequenced by immunoSEQ multiplex PCR; TCRdb stores in-frame clones only, minus some. The sample gives 500,000 to 800,000 clones, roughly 12% of which show up once; more than 0.1% is in the top ten. The sample consisted of naive CD4+ T cells from blood. Receptors were obtained from a young man with type 1 diabetes. The CDR3 runs from the conserved cysteine through the conserved F or W. The order of the fields is D gene, CDR3 length, V gene, J gene, clone size, CDR3 protein, CDR3 DNA. A D gene is named only where the DNA matches it firmly. Clone size is not always given. Where it is, it says once, few, many or a class for expanded clones.

-	17	TRBV11-2	TRBJ2-7	-	CASSLFPSEILTREQYF	TGTGCCAGCAGCTTATTCCCATCAGAGATTCTAACTCGCGAGCAGTACTTC
-	15	TRBV6-5	TRBJ2-3	few	CASRLGWVGSDTQYF	TGTGCCAGCAGACTCGGATGGGTGGGGTCAGATACGCAGTATTTT
TRBD1	16	TRBV11-2	TRBJ2-2	few	CASSSTGGQRTGELFF	TGTGCCAGCAGCTCTACAGGGGGGCAGAGGACCGGGGAGCTGTTTTTT
-	15	TRBV23-1	TRBJ1-2	-	CASKKTVHPNYGYTF	TGCGCCAGCAAAAAAACGGTTCATCCTAACTATGGCTACACCTTC
-	13	TRBV6-1	TRBJ2-1	-	CASSEFTNNEQFF	TGTGCCAGCAGTGAGTTTACCAACAATGAGCAGTTCTTC
-	17	TRBV19	TRBJ2-3	few	CASSIIEAGQKGDTQYF	TGTGCCAGTAGTATAATTGAGGCAGGCCAAAAGGGGGATACGCAGTATTTT
TRBD2	14	TRBV27	TRBJ2-3	few	CASSSGGAVDTQYF	TGTGCCAGCAGTAGCGGGGGGGCAGTGGATACGCAGTATTTT
TRBD1	17	TRBV7-9	TRBJ1-2	-	CASSFPPGQAPNYGYTF	TGTGCCAGCAGCTTCCCGCCGGGACAGGCCCCTAACTATGGCTACACCTTC
-	15	TRBV5-4	TRBJ2-7	-	CASSLGDTRTYEQYF	TGTGCCAGCAGCTTGGGAGACACACGCACCTACGAGCAGTACTTC
-	13	TRBV21-1	TRBJ2-1	-	CASWGVPYNEQFF	TGTGCCAGCTGGGGGGTACCCTACAATGAGCAGTTCTTC
-	16	TRBV29-1	TRBJ2-5	-	CSVEGGIGTDQETQYF	TGCAGCGTTGAGGGGGGGATCGGGACAGACCAAGAGACCCAGTACTTC
TRBD1	16	TRBV7-2	TRBJ2-3	few	CASSTRTGWGPDTQYF	TGTGCCAGCAGCACCCGGACAGGGTGGGGCCCAGATACGCAGTATTTT
-	13	TRBV9	TRBJ2-2	-	CASSTRQTGELFF	TGTGCCAGCAGTACTCGACAAACCGGGGAGCTGTTTTTT
-	11	TRBV20-1	TRBJ2-5	-	CSAIVRETQYF	TGCAGTGCTATAGTGAGGGAGACCCAGTACTTC
-	15	TRBV19	TRBJ1-2	few	CASSKDSSANYGYTF	TGTGCCAGTAGTAAAGACAGCTCCGCTAACTATGGCTACACCTTC
TRBD1	16	TRBV5-1	TRBJ2-1	few	CASSPFAGQGSHEQFF	TGCGCCAGCAGCCCGTTTGCTGGACAGGGTTCCCATGAGCAGTTCTTC
-	16	TRBV4-3	TRBJ2-1	few	CASSQDWKSGYNEQFF	TGCGCCAGCAGCCAAGATTGGAAGAGTGGCTACAATGAGCAGTTCTTC
TRBD2	16	TRBV9	TRBJ2-3	few	CASSSQAGWATDTQYF	TGTGCCAGCAGCTCACAAGCGGGGTGGGCCACAGATACGCAGTATTTT
TRBD1	15	TRBV19	TRBJ2-2	few	CASSAGQGWGGELFF	TGTGCCAGTAGCGCGGGACAGGGATGGGGCGGGGAGCTGTTTTTT
-	14	TRBV7-2	TRBJ2-7	-	CASSSGATVEEQYF	TGTGCCAGCAGCTCAGGCGCGACGGTGGAGGAGCAGTACTTC
-	12	TRBV27	TRBJ1-5	-	CASSQFNQPQHF	TGTGCCAGCAGCCAGTTCAATCAGCCCCAGCATTTT
TRBD1	17	TRBV4-2	TRBJ2-4	-	CASSQGDSGQVPNIQYF	TGTGCCAGCAGCCAAGGGGACTCGGGACAGGTTCCGAACATTCAGTACTTC
-	12	TRBV5-6	TRBJ1-2	-	CASSWGLDLASF	TGTGCCAGCAGCTGGGGGCTGGACTTAGCGAGCTTC
-	16	TRBV5-1	TRBJ2-2	-	CASSLTDSRSSGELFF	TGCGCCAGCAGCTTGACGGACAGCCGATCGTCCGGGGAGCTGTTTTTT
TRBD1	16	TRBV5-4	TRBJ2-1	-	CASSRDRGRTSREQFF	TGTGCCAGCAGCCGGGACAGGGGAAGGACCTCACGGGAGCAGTTCTTC
-	14	TRBV2	TRBJ1-4	few	CASSVGGPNEKLFF	TGTGCCAGCAGTGTTGGAGGACCTAATGAAAAACTGTTTTTT
TRBD1	15	TRBV11-2	TRBJ1-5	-	CASSLGTGINQPQHF	TGTGCCAGCAGCTTAGGGACAGGCATCAATCAGCCCCAGCATTTT
-	14	TRBV2	TRBJ2-2	-	CASSWREMSGELFF	TGTGCCAGCAGTTGGAGGGAGATGAGCGGGGAGCTGTTTTTT
-	16	TRBV2	TRBJ2-3	-	CASSELRSTSTDTQYF	TGTGCCAGCAGTGAACTGAGGTCAACTAGCACAGATACGCAGTATTTT
TRBD2	13	TRBV7-2	TRBJ2-1	few	CASRGLANNEQFF	TGTGCCAGCAGAGGACTAGCCAACAATGAGCAGTTCTTC
-	12	TRBV4-2	TRBJ1-1	few	CASSQEGHGAFF	TGTGCCAGCAGCCAAGAGGGACACGGGGCTTTCTTT
-	13	TRBV30	TRBJ2-5	-	CASGIAAQETQYF	TGTGCCTCGGGAATAGCGGCCCAAGAGACCCAGTACTTC
-	15	TRBV15	TRBJ2-5	-	CATSRGMGYQETQYF	TGTGCCACCAGCAGAGGTATGGGGTACCAAGAGACCCAGTACTTC
-	14	TRBV18	TRBJ1-5	-	CASSLGQNNQPQHF	TGTGCCAGCTCACTGGGGCAGAACAATCAGCCCCAGCATTTT
-	15	TRBV18	TRBJ2-3	-	CASSPPSPYTDTQYF	TGTGCCAGCTCACCCCCATCACCCTACACAGATACGCAGTATTTT
-	13	TRBV13	TRBJ1-2	-	CASSFRGVYGYTF	TGTGCCAGCAGCTTTCGGGGGGTTTATGGCTACACCTTC
-	16	TRBV11-2	TRBJ2-3	few	CASSRDRAPGRDTQYF	TGTGCCAGCAGCCGCGACCGGGCCCCTGGGAGAGATACGCAGTATTTT
-	14	TRBV5-6	TRBJ1-5	few	CASSLERSNQPQHF	TGTGCCAGCAGCTTGGAAAGGAGCAATCAGCCCCAGCATTTT
TRBD1	15	TRBV4-2	TRBJ1-5	-	CASSLRTGSNQPQHF	TGTGCCAGCAGCCTCCGGACAGGAAGCAATCAGCCCCAGCATTTT
TRBD1	14	TRBV28	TRBJ1-2	-	CASRSGQGANGYTF	TGTGCCAGCAGATCGGGACAGGGGGCGAATGGCTACACCTTC
-	12	TRBV18	TRBJ1-2	-	CASSEGDYGYTF	TGTGCCAGCTCCGAGGGGGACTATGGCTACACCTTC
-	13	TRBV9	TRBJ2-5	-	CASSVAGEETQYF	TGTGCCAGCAGCGTAGCCGGGGAGGAGACCCAGTACTTC
TRBD1	15	TRBV14	TRBJ2-3	few	CASSARDRAYDTQYF	TGTGCCAGCAGCGCGAGGGACAGGGCCTACGATACGCAGTATTTT
-	15	TRBV18	TRBJ2-3	few	CASSPLGESTDTQYF	TGTGCCAGCTCACCTCTAGGGGAGAGTACAGATACGCAGTATTTT
-	13	TRBV10-3	TRBJ1-2	few	CAISPEGNYGYTF	TGTGCCATCAGTCCCGAGGGGAACTATGGCTACACCTTC
-	13	TRBV19	TRBJ2-1	few	CASSIGRLNEQFF	TGTGCCAGTAGTATTGGCAGGCTCAATGAGCAGTTCTTC
-	13	TRBV9	TRBJ1-3	few	CASSVSPGNTIYF	TGTGCCAGCAGCGTCTCACCTGGAAACACCATATATTTT
-	14	TRBV11-3	TRBJ1-1	few	CASSLAGGVAEAFF	TGTGCCAGCAGCTTGGCGGGGGGAGTTGCTGAAGCTTTCTTT
-	15	TRBV28	TRBJ2-7	-	CASSLSGQPFYEQYF	TGTGCCAGCAGCCTTTCAGGACAGCCATTCTACGAGCAGTACTTC